A selection of T cell receptor beta chains follows, all from one sample in a study of cytomegalovirus exposure and HLA in healthy donors. Sequenced by immunoSEQ multiplex PCR; TCRdb stores in-frame clones only, minus some. The table has about 150,000 clones, 50% to 75% seen once. Sequencing used PBMCs. Source of these receptors: a woman aged 60-70 years in good health and CMV-seropositive. Each CDR3 is given with its conserved first and last residue. The order of the fields is J gene, V gene, clone size, D gene, CDR3 protein, CDR3 DNA. D genes are given only for firm matches. Only some rows state a clone size, as once, few, many or a class for expanded clones.

J: TRBJ1-1
V: TRBV4-3
size: .
D: TRBD1
CDR3: CASSQQGVGGEAFF
DNA: TGCGCCAGCAGCCAGCAGGGGGTAGGCGGTGAAGCTTTCTTT

J: TRBJ2-5
V: TRBV7-3
size: .
D: TRBD1
CDR3: CASSSGTGGQETQYF
DNA: TGTGCCAGCAGCTCGGGGACAGGGGGACAAGAGACCCAGTACTTC

J: TRBJ2-5
V: TRBV7-9
size: .
D: TRBD2
CDR3: CASSPLSSGIYEETQYF
DNA: TGTGCCAGCAGCCCCTTGAGTAGCGGGATTTACGAAGAGACCCAGTACTTC

J: TRBJ2-2
V: TRBV18
size: .
D: .
CDR3: CASSPPTSLVTGELFF
DNA: TGTGCCAGCTCACCACCCACTAGCCTCGTCACCGGGGAGCTGTTTTTT

J: TRBJ2-5
V: TRBV14
size: .
D: TRBD2
CDR3: CASSQGREGQRETQYF
DNA: TGTGCCAGCAGCCAAGGACGGGAGGGCCAAAGGGAGACCCAGTACTTC

J: TRBJ2-5
V: TRBV5-4
size: .
D: TRBD2
CDR3: CASSFGGSLGQETQYF
DNA: TGTGCCAGCAGCTTCGGCGGGAGCTTAGGGCAAGAGACCCAGTACTTC

J: TRBJ2-5
V: TRBV30
size: .
D: TRBD1
CDR3: CTWIGTEQETQYF
DNA: TGTACCTGGATCGGGACAGAACAAGAGACCCAGTACTTC

J: TRBJ2-1
V: TRBV7-7
size: few
D: TRBD2
CDR3: CASSSGLAGDNEQFF
DNA: TGTGCTAGCAGCTCGGGACTAGCGGGAGACAATGAGCAGTTCTTC

J: TRBJ2-7
V: TRBV4-1
size: .
D: .
CDR3: CASRRGRESSYEQYF
DNA: TGCGCCAGCAGGCGGGGGCGGGAGAGCTCCTACGAGCAGTACTTC

J: TRBJ2-3
V: TRBV12-2
size: few
D: .
CDR3: CASRPRLAGGSDTQYF
DNA: TGTGCAAGTCGGCCACGACTAGCGGGAGGCTCAGATACGCAGTATTTT

J: TRBJ1-2
V: TRBV4-1
size: .
D: .
CDR3: CASSQVSENYGYPF
DNA: TGCGCCAGCAGCCAAGTAAGCGAGAACTATGGCTACCCCTTC

J: TRBJ1-5
V: TRBV7-2
size: .
D: TRBD1
CDR3: CASSSGTGVQPQHF
DNA: TGTGCCAGCAGCTCCGGGACAGGGGTTCAGCCCCAGCATTTT

J: TRBJ1-4
V: TRBV30
size: .
D: .
CDR3: CAWSKVGTGGTNEKLFF
DNA: TGTGCCTGGAGCAAGGTCGGCACCGGCGGCACTAATGAAAAACTGTTTTTT

J: TRBJ2-1
V: TRBV5-4
size: .
D: TRBD2
CDR3: CASSFYRLAGPNEQFF
DNA: TGTGCCAGCAGCTTCTATCGACTAGCGGGACCCAATGAGCAGTTCTTC

J: TRBJ2-2
V: TRBV10-3
size: .
D: .
CDR3: CAISDGVGDKNTGELFF
DNA: TGTGCCATCAGTGACGGTGTGGGGGACAAGAACACCGGGGAGCTGTTTTTT

J: TRBJ2-2
V: TRBV28
size: .
D: TRBD2
CDR3: CASSFKRDYTGELFF
DNA: TGTGCCAGCAGTTTCAAGCGGGACTACACCGGGGAGCTGTTTTTT

J: TRBJ2-5
V: TRBV27
size: .
D: TRBD2
CDR3: CASSLAGEGETQYF
DNA: TGTGCCAGCAGTTTAGCGGGGGAGGGAGAGACCCAGTACTTC

J: TRBJ2-5
V: TRBV7-2
size: .
D: .
CDR3: CASSPRRQETQYF
DNA: TGTGCCAGCAGCCCCCGGAGACAAGAGACCCAGTACTTC

J: TRBJ2-1
V: TRBV28
size: few
D: TRBD1
CDR3: CASSYDRASDEQFF
DNA: TGTGCCAGCAGTTATGACAGGGCCTCGGATGAGCAGTTCTTC

J: TRBJ2-1
V: TRBV27
size: .
D: .
CDR3: CASSPITSIQIGFNEQFF
DNA: TGTGCCAGCAGTCCTATTACTAGCATCCAAATAGGTTTCAATGAGCAGTTCTTC

J: TRBJ1-1
V: TRBV7-2
size: .
D: TRBD1
CDR3: CASSPDRATEAFF
DNA: TGTGCCAGCAGCCCTGACAGGGCCACTGAAGCTTTCTTT

J: TRBJ2-5
V: TRBV29-1
size: .
D: .
CDR3: CSVELDWQETQYF
DNA: TGCAGCGTTGAACTGGACTGGCAAGAGACCCAGTACTTC

J: TRBJ2-3
V: TRBV2
size: .
D: .
CDR3: CASRSESTDTQYF
DNA: TGTGCCAGCAGAAGCGAGAGCACAGATACGCAGTATTTT

J: TRBJ1-2
V: TRBV4-3
size: .
D: .
CDR3: CASSQGVGTLFYGYTF
DNA: TGCGCCAGCAGCCAAGGAGTAGGGACACTGTTCTATGGCTACACCTTC

J: TRBJ1-2
V: TRBV5-5
size: .
D: .
CDR3: CASSLDWTAVYGYTF
DNA: TGTGCCAGCAGCTTGGATTGGACAGCCGTCTATGGCTACACCTTC

J: TRBJ1-1
V: TRBV9
size: .
D: TRBD1
CDR3: CASSVNGQVEAFF
DNA: TGTGCCAGCAGCGTCAATGGACAGGTCGAGGCTTTCTTT

J: TRBJ1-2
V: TRBV5-4
size: .
D: .
CDR3: CASSLIVQGESGYTF
DNA: TGTGCCAGCAGCTTGATAGTACAGGGTGAGAGCGGCTACACCTTC